In this sample, the clone carrying this T cell receptor (beta chain) turned up a few times. As yet, its antigen is unknown. This sample is part of a study of T-cell reconstitution after alpha-beta-depleted transplantation in children. Unique molecular identifiers were built into the TCRbeta library. TCRdb re-called the PCR reads through MiXCR, storing one row per CDR3 protein. This sample has about 420,000 distinct CDR3 sequences, with about a sixth found just once. Unmatched junction bases numbered 10, after V lost 2 bases and J lost 10 bases. There are 15 residues in the CDR3. Germline V CDR1 and CDR2: SNHLY, FYNNEI. Overall study results and limits: Several hundred expanded graft clones reportedly supplied alpha-beta T cells about two months after transplant. The high TCRbeta diversity at day 60 in some patients came from surviving recipient T cells and thymic progenitors. T-cell counts and diversity at one year post-transplant came mainly from newly produced T cells.

The chain recombines TRBV2 with TRBJ2-1, with 8 bases aligning to TRBD1. The sequence derives from a boy in the first two years of life who had a stem cell transplant for Wiskott-Aldrich syndrome, so the T cells may come from the graft donor. The specimen comprised PBMCs, mostly from graft donor cells, sampled 360 days after TCRalphabeta/CD19-depleted stem cell transplant. CDR3 sequence reads: CASSETGQRTGEQFF. The CDR3 coding sequence is TGTGCCAGCAGTGAAACGGGCCAACGGACAGGGGAGCAGTTCTTC.